This T cell receptor (beta chain) was profiled in a study of a mutant IDH1 vaccine in newly diagnosed glioma. As for the study in general: Treated patients showed a male proportion of approximately 62%, a female proportion of around 38%, and a mean age of approximately 40 years.

This CDR3 spans 15 amino acids. Unmatched junction bases numbered 2, after V lost 1 base and J lost 7 bases. Germline assignment: CDR1 SEHNR and CDR2 FQNEAQ (reference sequence). Study-wide results and caveats: Immune responses arising from the vaccine appeared in about 93% of patients.

Described time point: week 11, during vaccination. The vaccine gave 300 ug of a 20-mer mutant IDH1 peptide subcutaneously per dose. Some clones are missing from TCRdb's copy, which holds only in-frame ones; the method was immunoSEQ multiplex PCR. Found here are 25,000 to 35,000 clones, 90% of them singletons; the top ten hold about 20%. For this clone: The antigen remains undetermined.

Source: PBMCs, taken from a glioma patient whose treatment included an IDH1 peptide vaccine. This chain links TRBV7-9 with TRBJ2-6, with 9 nucleotides matching TRBD1. This TCR was recovered from a man in his late teens or twenties with glioma. The CDR3 region is CASSLVGQGANVLTF. The CDR3, as DNA: TGTGCCAGCAGCTTAGTGGGACAGGGAGCCAACGTCCTGACTTTC.